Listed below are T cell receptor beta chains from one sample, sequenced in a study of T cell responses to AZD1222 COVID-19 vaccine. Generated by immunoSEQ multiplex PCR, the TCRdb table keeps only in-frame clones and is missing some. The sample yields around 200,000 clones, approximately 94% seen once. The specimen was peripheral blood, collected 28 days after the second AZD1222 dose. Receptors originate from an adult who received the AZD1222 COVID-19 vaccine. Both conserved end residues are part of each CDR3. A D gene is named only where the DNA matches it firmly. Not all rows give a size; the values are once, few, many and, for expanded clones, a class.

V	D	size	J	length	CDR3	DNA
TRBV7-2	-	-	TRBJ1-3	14	CASSSTYSGNTIYF	TGTGCCAGCAGCTCCACTTACTCTGGAAACACCATATATTTT
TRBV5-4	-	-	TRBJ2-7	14	CASTKQGQQAGQYF	TGTGCCAGCACCAAGCAGGGGCAACAGGCGGGGCAGTACTTC
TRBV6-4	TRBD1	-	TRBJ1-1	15	CASSDTGGMNTEAFF	TGTGCCAGCAGTGATACAGGGGGTATGAACACTGAAGCTTTCTTT
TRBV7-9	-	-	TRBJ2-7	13	CASSRGSSYEQYF	TGTGCCAGCAGCAGAGGGAGTTCCTACGAGCAGTACTTC
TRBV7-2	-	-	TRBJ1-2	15	CASSLGKEANYGYTF	TGTGCCAGCAGCTTAGGCAAGGAAGCTAACTATGGCTACACCTTC
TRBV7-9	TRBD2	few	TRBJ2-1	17	CASSAQRLAGAYNEQFF	TGTGCCAGCAGCGCTCAAAGACTAGCGGGAGCCTACAATGAGCAGTTCTTC
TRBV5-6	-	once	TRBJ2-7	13	CASSPWGRYEQYF	TGTGCCAGCAGCCCATGGGGCCGGTACGAGCAGTACTTC
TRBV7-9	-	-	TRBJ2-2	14	CASSLPSGTGELFF	TGTGCCAGCAGCTTACCCTCCGGCACCGGGGAGCTGTTTTTT
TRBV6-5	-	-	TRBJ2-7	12	CASSRLDYEQYF	TGTGCCAGCTCTAGGCTGGACTACGAGCAGTACTTC
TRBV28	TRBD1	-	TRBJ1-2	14	CASSLFDRGDGYTF	TGTGCCAGCAGTTTATTCGACAGGGGCGATGGCTACACCTTC
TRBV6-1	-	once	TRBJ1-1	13	CASSHAGGTEAFF	TGTGCCAGCAGTCACGCGGGGGGCACTGAAGCTTTCTTT
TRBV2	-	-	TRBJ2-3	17	CASSEAKILADTDTQYF	TGTGCCAGCAGTGAAGCAAAAATTTTAGCGGACACAGATACGCAGTATTTT
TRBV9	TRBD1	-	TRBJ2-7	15	CASSARTGTTYEQYF	TGTGCCAGCAGCGCACGGACAGGGACCACCTACGAGCAGTACTTC
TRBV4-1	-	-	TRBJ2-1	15	CASSRGPSGLNEQFF	TGCGCCAGCAGCCGGGGGCCTAGCGGATTGAATGAGCAGTTCTTC
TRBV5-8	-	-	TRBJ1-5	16	CASSRTFSYSNQPQHF	TGTGCCAGCAGCCGGACTTTTTCGTATAGCAATCAGCCCCAGCATTTT
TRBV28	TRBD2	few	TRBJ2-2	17	CASSLWGLAGGPGELFF	TGTGCCAGCAGTTTATGGGGACTAGCGGGAGGCCCCGGGGAGCTGTTTTTT
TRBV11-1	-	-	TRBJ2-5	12	CASSLLQETQYF	TGTGCCAGCAGCTTGCTACAAGAGACCCAGTACTTC
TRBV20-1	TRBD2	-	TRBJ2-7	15	CSASSPGLAGYEQYF	TGCAGTGCTAGTAGCCCCGGACTAGCCGGCTACGAGCAGTACTTC
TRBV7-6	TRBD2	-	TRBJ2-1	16	CASSQRLAGAYNEQFF	TGTGCCAGCAGCCAGCGACTAGCGGGGGCCTACAATGAGCAGTTCTTC
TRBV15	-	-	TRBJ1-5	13	CATSRDGNQPQHF	TGTGCCACCAGCAGAGATGGTAACCAGCCCCAGCATTTT
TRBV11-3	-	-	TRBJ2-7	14	CASSLLGGAYEQYF	TGTGCCAGCAGTCTACTCGGTGGGGCCTACGAGCAGTACTTC
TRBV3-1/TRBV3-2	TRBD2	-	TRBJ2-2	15	CASSRWTRNTGELFF	TGTGCCAGCAGTCGATGGACTAGAAACACCGGGGAGCTGTTTTTT
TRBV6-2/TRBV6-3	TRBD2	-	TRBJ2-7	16	CASSFRTSGGAGEQYF	TGTGCCAGCAGTTTCCGGACTAGCGGGGGGGCAGGCGAGCAGTACTTC
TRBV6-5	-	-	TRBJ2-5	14	CATSGSLALETQYF	TGTGCCACTTCGGGCTCCCTAGCCCTGGAGACCCAGTACTTC
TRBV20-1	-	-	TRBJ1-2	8	CRDGGYTF	TGCAGGGATGGCGGCTACACCTTC
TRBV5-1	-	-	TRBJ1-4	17	CASSLFPGQPRGEKLFF	TGCGCCAGCAGCTTGTTCCCAGGACAGCCCAGAGGTGAAAAACTGTTTTTT
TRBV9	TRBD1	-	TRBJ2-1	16	CASSRRDSSSYNEQFF	TGTGCCAGCAGTCGCCGGGACAGCAGCTCCTACAATGAGCAGTTCTTC
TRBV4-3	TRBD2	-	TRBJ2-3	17	CASSQEGLAGRTDTQYF	TGCGCCAGCAGCCAAGAGGGACTAGCGGGTCGCACAGATACGCAGTATTTT
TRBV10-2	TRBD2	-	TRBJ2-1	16	CASSEWTSFSYNEQFF	TGCGCCAGCAGTGAGTGGACTAGCTTCTCCTACAATGAGCAGTTCTTC
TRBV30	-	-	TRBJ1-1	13	CAWSDTGGTEAFF	TGTGCCTGGAGTGACACAGGTGGCACTGAAGCTTTCTTT
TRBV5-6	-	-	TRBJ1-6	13	CASSLDRNSPLHF	TGTGCCAGCAGCTTGGACCGGAATTCACCCCTCCACTTT
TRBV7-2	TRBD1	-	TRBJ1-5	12	CASSLGQGPQHF	TGTGCCAGCAGCTTAGGACAGGGTCCCCAGCATTTT
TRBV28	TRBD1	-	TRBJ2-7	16	CASTSWGQGGTYEQYF	TGTGCCAGCACCTCTTGGGGACAGGGGGGGACCTACGAGCAGTACTTC
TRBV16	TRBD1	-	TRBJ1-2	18	CASSQQRGDRRWSYGYTF	TGTGCCAGCAGTCAACAACGTGGGGACAGGCGATGGAGCTATGGCTACACCTTC
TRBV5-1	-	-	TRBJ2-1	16	CASSPQGGIVRHEQFF	TGCGCCAGCAGCCCACAGGGTGGGATCGTGAGGCATGAGCAGTTCTTC
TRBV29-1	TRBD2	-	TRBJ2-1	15	CSVPRTSGQGGEQFF	TGCAGCGTTCCAAGGACTAGCGGGCAGGGTGGAGAGCAGTTCTTC
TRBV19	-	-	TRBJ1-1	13	CASSPYMNTEAFF	TGTGCCAGTAGTCCCTATATGAACACTGAAGCTTTCTTT
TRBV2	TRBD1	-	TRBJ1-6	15	CASSEWDSENSPLHF	TGTGCCAGCAGTGAATGGGACAGCGAAAATTCACCCCTCCACTTT
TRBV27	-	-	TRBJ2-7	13	CASSSSSVYEQYF	TGTGCCAGCAGTTCGAGTAGCGTGTACGAGCAGTACTTC
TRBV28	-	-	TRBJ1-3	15	CASSFPGSSGNTIYF	TGTGCCAGCAGTTTTCCGGGGAGCTCTGGAAACACCATATATTTT
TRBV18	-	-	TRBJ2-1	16	CASSIGLVFSSDEQFF	TGTGCCAGCTCAATCGGATTAGTTTTTTCCTCGGATGAGCAGTTCTTC
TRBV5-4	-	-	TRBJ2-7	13	CASSSDRRYEQYF	TGTGCCAGCAGCTCGGACAGACGCTACGAGCAGTACTTC
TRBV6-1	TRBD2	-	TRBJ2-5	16	CASSEIDGRGQETQYF	TGTGCCAGCAGTGAAATCGACGGGAGGGGGCAAGAGACCCAGTACTTC
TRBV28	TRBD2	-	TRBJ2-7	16	CASSPQIAGGRYEQYF	TGTGCCAGCAGTCCCCAGATAGCGGGAGGACGCTACGAGCAGTACTTC
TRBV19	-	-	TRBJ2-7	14	CASSIPGFLYEQYF	TGTGCCAGTAGTATTCCGGGATTCCTTTACGAGCAGTACTTC
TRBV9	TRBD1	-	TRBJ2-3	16	CASSYIQDRLRDTQYF	TGTGCCAGCAGCTATATCCAGGACAGGCTGAGAGATACGCAGTATTTT
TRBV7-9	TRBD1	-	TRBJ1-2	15	CASSTFSTGVDGYTF	TGTGCCAGCAGCACGTTCTCGACAGGGGTTGATGGCTACACCTTC
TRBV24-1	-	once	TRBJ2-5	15	CADVAGLRGRGTQYF	TGTGCGGACGTCGCGGGGCTACGGGGGCGTGGGACCCAGTACTTC
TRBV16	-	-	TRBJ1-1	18	CASSQSLVVPQEDTEAFF	TGTGCCAGCAGCCAATCGTTGGTGGTTCCTCAGGAGGACACTGAAGCTTTCTTT